At least ten counts were recorded for the clone carrying this TCR beta chain. The data were taken from a study of T cells in Graves' hyperthyroidism and ophthalmopathy. It was RNA transcripts that yielded the amplified TCR beta CDR3 regions. A first-round RT-PCR of the TCR CDR3 used the HTBI primer set. One entry per CDR3 protein, called by TCRdb with MiXCR from the multiplex PCR reads. The data contain roughly 560,000 distinct CDR3 sequences, about 15% of them singletons. This clonotype was sampled from a woman aged 40 to 50 with Graves' ophthalmopathy. Sequencing was performed on blood.

The CDR3 spells CASRGVMNEQYF. In nucleotides, the CDR3 is TGTGCCAGCAGAGGGGTAATGAACGAGCAGTACTTC. This chain uses TRBV2 with TRBJ2-7; possible D gene TRBD1, 5 bases. CDR3 length equals 12 residues. Trimming removed 6 bases at V and 5 bases at J, with 11 bases between. CDR1 and CDR2 (germline): SNHLY, FYNNEI.